The T cell receptor beta chain described here comes from a study of tumor and adjacent non-tumor tissue in lung cancer. The overall study: There were 11 to 13 adenocarcinoma, a couple of squamous cell carcinoma and 1 small cell lung cancer cases. Study observations and caveats: Top 100 clones took a larger repertoire share in normal lung.

About this clonotype: No antigen is known for it. A much larger clone differs by one base, so this may be a read error.

Three rounds of nested PCR, following a modified ARM-PCR protocol, produced the TCRbeta library. Each CDR3 protein is one row after TCRdb ran MiXCR on the multiplex PCR reads. The data show 90,000 or so distinct CDR3 sequences, about three fifths seen once. The template was RNA from unsorted bulk tissue. The CDR3 is 12 residues long. V was clipped by 4 bases and J by 8 bases, with 11 bases between them. Per the germline V gene, CDR1 is MNHEY and CDR2 is SVGAGI. The clonotype comes from a man between 65 and 80 years old with non-small cell lung cancer. Sequenced material: lung tumor tissue. The rearrangement links TRBV6-5 to TRBJ1-2; D is undetermined. The CDR3 bases are TGTGCCAGCAGTTCAGCCCCCGTGGGCTACACCTTC. It is translated as CASSSAPVGYTF.